Detailed here is one TCR beta chain. Its antigen remains unidentified. The authors ran the assay at deep level. Only in-frame clones appear in the TCRdb table, and some are missing; sequencing was by immunoSEQ multiplex PCR. The data hold 950,000 to 1,100,000 clones, with under 80% observed a single time. This specimen belongs to a study of shared clonotypes between healthy human individuals. Study information: Donor ages ranged 18 to 49 years: a couple of women, three men. General study points: Non-shared clonotypes showed lower generation probabilities than clonotypes common to all four donors.

Per germline, CDR1 LGHNA and CDR2 YSLEER. The CDR3 consists of 15 residues. V was clipped by 1 base and J by 8 bases; unmatched bases: 9. The donors, healthy adults who were HIV-negative, had experienced no recent acute infections or vaccinations. V gene TRBV4-3 combines with J gene TRBJ2-5; 8 bases map to TRBD1. Sample: memory CD4+ T cells sorted from blood. Subset given: CD45RA-negative fraction. The origin of this receptor is a man between 18 and 29 years old in good health. CDR3 amino acids: CASSQGQGRENTQYF. In nucleotides, the CDR3 is TGCGCCAGCAGCCAAGGACAGGGGCGCGAGAACACCCAGTACTTC.